Listed here are 17 T cell receptor beta chains from one sample, sequenced in a study of T cell changes during pregnancy in multiple sclerosis. Sequencing used immunoSEQ multiplex PCR; TCRdb keeps in-frame clones, though not all of them. The table lists about 77,000 clones, 70% to 90% of them singletons. The material sequenced was peripheral blood, taken before pregnancy. Receptors were obtained from a female donor with multiple sclerosis, enrolled in a pregnancy study.

The sample holds one count of this clone. The chain employs TRBV6-1 and TRBJ1-5, with a tentative D call TRBD1 (5 bases). CDR1 and CDR2 (germline): MNHNS, SASEGT. CDR3 length equals 16 residues. Between the trimmed V and J ends, which lost 1 base and 2 bases, there was a span of 12 bases. The CDR3 reads CASSEDTGSGNQPQHF. CDR3 DNA sequence: TGTGCCAGCAGTGAAGATACAGGAAGCGGCAATCAGCCCCAGCATTTT.

This chain joins TRBV9 and TRBJ1-2; D is ambiguous. With 0 bases removed from V and 5 bases from J, the gap between germline ends came to 11 bases. Germline V gene sequence: CDR1 SGDLS, CDR2 YYNGEE. There are 14 residues in the CDR3. The CDR3 reads CASSVDSGEYGYTF. CDR3 coding DNA: TGTGCCAGCAGCGTAGATTCAGGCGAATATGGCTACACCTTC. The whole variable domain, filled in from reference TRBV9 and TRBJ1-2, reads DSGVTQTPKHLITATGQRVTLRCSPRSGDLSVYWYQQSLDQGLQFLIQYYNGEERAKGNILERFSAQQFPDLHSELNLSSLELGDSALYFCASSVDSGEYGYTFGSGTRLTVV.

The rearrangement joins TRBV5-5 to TRBJ2-3; D not resolved. Germline assignment: CDR1 SGHKS and CDR2 YYEKEE (reference sequence). This CDR3 has 16 residues. Trimming left V 0 bases short and J 1 base short, with 12 bases between. CDR3: CASSLAGRPGTDTQYF. CDR3 in DNA: TGTGCCAGCAGCTTGGCGGGTAGACCGGGCACAGATACGCAGTATTTT.

The rearrangement joins TRBV6-1 to TRBJ1-1, with D perhaps TRBD1 (6 bases). The V end was cut by 1 base, the J end by 6 bases, with 12 bases between. CDR1 is MNHNS and CDR2 is SASEGT in the germline V gene. The CDR3 has 14 amino acids. For the CDR3, the DNA is TGTGCCAGCAGTGAAGTGGGGGCTCTGTCTGAAGCTTTCTTT. Translating gives CASSEVGALSEAFF.

Only a few counts were recorded for this clone. The chain has TRBV2 and TRBJ1-6, with 9 bases lining up with TRBD1. The CDR3 runs 15 residues. Unmatched junction bases numbered 8, after V lost 6 bases and J lost 8 bases. CDR1 and CDR2 from the germline V gene are SNHLY and FYNNEI. The CDR3: CASRDPGQGDSPLHF. CDR3 sequence (DNA): TGTGCCAGCAGAGACCCGGGACAGGGAGATTCACCCCTCCACTTT.

The CDR3, as DNA: TGTGCCAGCATACAGGGATCAGGAAACACCATATATTTT. Its translation is CASIQGSGNTIYF. The gene calls are TRBV2 and TRBJ1-3, with a possible D match to TRBD1 (6 bases). This CDR3 has 13 amino acids. Germline lookup yields CDR1 SNHLY and CDR2 FYNNEI. V lost 7 bases and J 4 bases, leaving 11 bases between the germline ends.

The chain recombines TRBV6-6 with TRBJ1-2, with 7 nucleotides matching TRBD1. CDR3 length equals 14 residues. Germline V gene lookup returns CDR1 MNHNY and CDR2 SVGAGI (reference sequence). Trimming cost V 7 bases and J 2 bases; bases outside gene matches: 7. The CDR3 DNA is TGTGCCAGCATTCCGACAGGGAAAAACTATGGCTACACCTTC. Protein: CASIPTGKNYGYTF.

V usage is TRBV4-1 and J usage is TRBJ1-4; 11 positions match TRBD1. This CDR3 has 18 amino acids. The V gene's germline CDR1 is MGHRA and CDR2 YSYEKL. With V trimmed by 0 bases and J by 3 bases, 6 bases remained unmatched. The CDR3, as DNA: TGCGCCAGCAGCCAAGAAGGGGACAGGGGGATGTCTAATGAAAAACTGTTTTTT. Protein sequence: CASSQEGDRGMSNEKLFF.

As for this clone: Other nucleotide sequences in the sample specify the same CDR3. The chain carries TRBV28 and TRBJ1-1; unclear D gene. Germline assignment: CDR1 MDHEN and CDR2 SYDVKM. CDR3 length: 12 amino acids. The V and J ends lost 4 bases and 4 bases respectively, with 7 bases between them. In DNA, the CDR3 is TGTGCCAGCAGTTCGTCCGGCACTGAAGCTTTCTTT. Amino acid sequence: CASSSSGTEAFF. Complete variable domain (other parts from reference TRBV28 and TRBJ1-1): DVKVTQSSRYLVKRTGEKVFLECVQDMDHENMFWYRQDPGLGLRLIYFSYDVKMKEKGDIPEGYSVSREKKERFSLILESASTNQTSMYLCASSSSGTEAFFGQGTRLTVV.

The chain is built from TRBV19 and TRBJ1-1; TRBD1 is a possible D gene (6 bases). Trimming removed 4 bases at V and 12 bases at J, with 27 bases between. Germline CDR1 and CDR2: LNHDA and SQIVND (reference sequence). CDR3 length: 16 residues. CDR3 loop: CASSRSLAGGEFWTFF. Written as DNA, the CDR3 is TGTGCCAGTAGTAGAAGTCTCGCGGGGGGCGAGTTCTGGACTTTCTTT.

The chain couples TRBV27 to TRBJ2-7; tentative D call: TRBD1 (5 bases). The CDR3 is 15 residues long. The ends were cut back, 2 bases at V and 5 bases at J, with 16 bases in the middle. CDR1 and CDR2 from the germline V gene are MNHEY and SMNVEV (reference sequence). The CDR3 nucleotides are TGTGCCAGCAGTTTAGGGGCAGGGAATAGCCACGAGCAGTACTTC. It encodes CASSLGAGNSHEQYF.

The chain employs TRBV5-1 and TRBJ2-7; D possibly corresponds to TRBD2 (5 bases). Trimming stripped 0 bases from V and 2 bases from J, with 9 bases between. CDR1 and CDR2 (germline): SGHRS, YFSETQ. This CDR3 is built from 14 residues. The DNA for the CDR3 is TGCGCCAGCAGCTTGGAGCGGACCACCTACGAGCAGTACTTC. Translated, it gives CASSLERTTYEQYF.

The rearrangement uses TRBV6-4 and TRBJ1-1, with D tentatively TRBD1 (5 bases). V lost 8 bases and J lost 6, with 22 bases in between. CDR3 length equals 15 residues. Germline values: CDR1 MRHNA, CDR2 SNTAGT. In DNA form, the CDR3 reads TGTGCCAGCGCTAGGGAGGGCGGGGCCTTGGCTGAAGCTTTCTTT. The encoded protein is CASAREGGALAEAFF.

This clone was observed a single time. The gene calls are TRBV4-1 and TRBJ2-3; D possibly corresponds to TRBD2 (6 bases). Trimming took 1 base from V and 1 from J, leaving 12 bases between them. This CDR3 comprises 16 residues. Germline CDR1 is MGHRA and CDR2 is YSYEKL. The CDR3 DNA reads as TGCGCCAGCAGCCAAGGCAGTGCGGGGCGCACAGATACGCAGTATTTT. As protein: CASSQGSAGRTDTQYF.

The chain joins TRBV6-1 to TRBJ1-5; D is unresolved. Germline V gene lookup returns CDR1 MNHNS and CDR2 SASEGT. This CDR3 contains 13 residues. Trimming removed 7 bases at V and 2 bases at J, with 9 bases between. The CDR3 nucleotides read TGTGCCAGCAATCGGCGGGGCAATCAGCCCCAGCATTTT. Translating it yields CASNRRGNQPQHF.

This clone was found a few times. This chain uses TRBV6-5 with TRBJ1-6, with a possible D match to TRBD1 (5 bases). V lost 5 bases and J 8 bases, leaving 10 bases between the germline ends. The germline V gene encodes CDR1 MNHEY and CDR2 SVGAGI. The CDR3 has 13 amino acids. CDR3 region: CASSMGPDSPLHF. CDR3 DNA sequence: TGTGCCAGCAGTATGGGGCCGGATTCACCCCTCCACTTT.

V gene TRBV18 combines with J gene TRBJ2-4; D is unresolved. V lost 0 bases and J lost 1, with 7 bases in between. The V gene's germline CDR1 is KGHSH and CDR2 LQKENI. There are 15 residues in the CDR3. CDR3 region: CASSPPSPAKNIQYF. DNA of the CDR3: TGTGCCAGCTCACCACCGAGCCCCGCCAAAAACATTCAGTACTTC.